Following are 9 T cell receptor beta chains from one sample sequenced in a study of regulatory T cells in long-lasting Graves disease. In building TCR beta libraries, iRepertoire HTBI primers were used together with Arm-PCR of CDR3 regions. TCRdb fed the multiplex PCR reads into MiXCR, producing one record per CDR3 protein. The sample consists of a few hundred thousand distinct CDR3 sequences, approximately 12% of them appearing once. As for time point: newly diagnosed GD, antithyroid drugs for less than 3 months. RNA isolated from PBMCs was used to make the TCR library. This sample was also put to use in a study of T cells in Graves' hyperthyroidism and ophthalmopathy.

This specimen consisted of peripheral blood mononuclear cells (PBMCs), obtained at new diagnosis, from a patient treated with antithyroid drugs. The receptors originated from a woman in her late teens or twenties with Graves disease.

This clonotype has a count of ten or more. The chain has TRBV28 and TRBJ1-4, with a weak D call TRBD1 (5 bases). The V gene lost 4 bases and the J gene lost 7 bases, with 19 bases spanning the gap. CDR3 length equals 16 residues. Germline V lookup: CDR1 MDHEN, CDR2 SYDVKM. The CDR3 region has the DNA TGTGCCAGCAGTTCATTTTTACAGGATTGGTTTGAAAAACTGTTTTTT. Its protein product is CASSSFLQDWFEKLFF. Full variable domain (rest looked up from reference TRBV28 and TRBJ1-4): DVKVTQSSRYLVKRTGEKVFLECVQDMDHENMFWYRQDPGLGLRLIYFSYDVKMKEKGDIPEGYSVSREKKERFSLILESASTNQTSMYLCASSSFLQDWFEKLFFGSGTQLSVL.

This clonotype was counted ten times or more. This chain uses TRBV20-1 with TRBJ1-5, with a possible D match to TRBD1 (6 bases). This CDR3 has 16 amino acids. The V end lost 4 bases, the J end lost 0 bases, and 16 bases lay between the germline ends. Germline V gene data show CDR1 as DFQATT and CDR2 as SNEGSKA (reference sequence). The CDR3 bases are TGCAGTGCTACTGAGGGGACATTGTTTAGCAATCAGCCCCAGCATTTT. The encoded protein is CSATEGTLFSNQPQHF.

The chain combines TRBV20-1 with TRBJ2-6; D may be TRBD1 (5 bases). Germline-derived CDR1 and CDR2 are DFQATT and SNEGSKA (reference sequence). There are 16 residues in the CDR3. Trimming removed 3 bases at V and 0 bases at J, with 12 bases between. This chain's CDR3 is CSASGDRPSGANVLTF. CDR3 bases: TGCAGTGCTAGTGGTGACAGACCCTCTGGGGCCAACGTCCTGACTTTC.

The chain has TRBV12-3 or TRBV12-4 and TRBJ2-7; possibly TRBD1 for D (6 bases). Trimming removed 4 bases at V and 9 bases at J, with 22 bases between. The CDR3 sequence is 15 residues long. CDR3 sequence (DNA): TGTGCCAGCAGTTCCAAAACAGGGAACCTATTAAGGCAGTACGTC. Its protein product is CASSSKTGNLLRQYV.

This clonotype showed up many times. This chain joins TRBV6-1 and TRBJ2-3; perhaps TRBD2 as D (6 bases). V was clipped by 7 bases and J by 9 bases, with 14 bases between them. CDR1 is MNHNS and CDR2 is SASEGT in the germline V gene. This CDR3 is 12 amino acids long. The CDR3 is CASTGRRGTQYF. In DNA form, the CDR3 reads TGTGCCAGCACTGGGAGGCGTGGGACGCAGTATTTT.

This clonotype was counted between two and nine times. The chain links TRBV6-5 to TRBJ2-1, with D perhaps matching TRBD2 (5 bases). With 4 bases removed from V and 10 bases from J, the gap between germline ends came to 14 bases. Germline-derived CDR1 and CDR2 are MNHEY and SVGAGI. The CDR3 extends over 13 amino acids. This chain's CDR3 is CASSSTRLGEQFF. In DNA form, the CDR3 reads TGTGCCAGCAGTTCCACTAGATTAGGCGAGCAGTTCTTC.

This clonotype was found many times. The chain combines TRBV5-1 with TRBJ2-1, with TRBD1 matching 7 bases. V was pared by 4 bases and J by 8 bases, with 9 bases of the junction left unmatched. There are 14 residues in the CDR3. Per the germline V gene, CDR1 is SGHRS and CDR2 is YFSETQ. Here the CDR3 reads CASSPGQAVDEQFF. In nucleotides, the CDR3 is TGCGCCAGCAGCCCAGGACAGGCAGTCGATGAGCAGTTCTTC.

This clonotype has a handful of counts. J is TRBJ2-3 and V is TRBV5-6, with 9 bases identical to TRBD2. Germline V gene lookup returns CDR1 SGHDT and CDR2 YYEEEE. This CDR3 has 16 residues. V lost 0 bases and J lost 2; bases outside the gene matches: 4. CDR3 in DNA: TGTGCCAGCAGCTTGGCGCTAGCGGGGCCCACAGATACGCAGTATTTT. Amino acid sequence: CASSLALAGPTDTQYF.

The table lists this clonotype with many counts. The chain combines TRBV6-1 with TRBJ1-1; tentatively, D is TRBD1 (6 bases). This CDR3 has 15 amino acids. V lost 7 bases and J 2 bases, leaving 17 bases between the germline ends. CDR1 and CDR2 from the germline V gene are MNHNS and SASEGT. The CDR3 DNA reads TGTGCCAGCAAACAACCGGGACACTATAACACTGAAGCTTTCTTT. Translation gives CASKQPGHYNTEAFF.